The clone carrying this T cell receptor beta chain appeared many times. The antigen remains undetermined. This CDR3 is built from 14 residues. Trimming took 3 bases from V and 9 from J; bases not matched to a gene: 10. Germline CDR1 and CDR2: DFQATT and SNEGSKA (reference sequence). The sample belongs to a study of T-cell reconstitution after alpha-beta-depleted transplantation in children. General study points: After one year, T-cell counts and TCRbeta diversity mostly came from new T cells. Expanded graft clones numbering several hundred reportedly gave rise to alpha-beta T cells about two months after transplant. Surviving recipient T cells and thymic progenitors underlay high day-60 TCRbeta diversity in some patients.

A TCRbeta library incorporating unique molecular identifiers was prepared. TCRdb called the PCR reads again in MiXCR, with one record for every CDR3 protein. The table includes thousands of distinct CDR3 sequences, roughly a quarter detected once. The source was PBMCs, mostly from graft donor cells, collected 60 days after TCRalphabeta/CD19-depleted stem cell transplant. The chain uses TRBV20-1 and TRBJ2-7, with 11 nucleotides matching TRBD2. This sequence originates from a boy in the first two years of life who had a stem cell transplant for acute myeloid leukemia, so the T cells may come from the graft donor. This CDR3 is CSASLAGGLRGQYV. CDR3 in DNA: TGCAGTGCTAGCCTAGCGGGGGGTCTTAGGGGGCAGTACGTC.